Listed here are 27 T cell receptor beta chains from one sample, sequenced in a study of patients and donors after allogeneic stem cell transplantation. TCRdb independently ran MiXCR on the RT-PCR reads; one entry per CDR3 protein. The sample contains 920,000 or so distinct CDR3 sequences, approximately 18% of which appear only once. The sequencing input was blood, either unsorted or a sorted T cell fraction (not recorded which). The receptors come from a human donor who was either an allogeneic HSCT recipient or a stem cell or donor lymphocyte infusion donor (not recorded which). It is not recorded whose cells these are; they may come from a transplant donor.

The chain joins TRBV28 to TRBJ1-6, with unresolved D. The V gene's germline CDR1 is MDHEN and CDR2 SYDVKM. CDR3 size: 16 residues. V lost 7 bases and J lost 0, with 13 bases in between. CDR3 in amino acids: CASKRPVDSYNSPLHF. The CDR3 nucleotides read TGTGCCAGCAAACGTCCGGTCGACTCCTATAATTCACCCCTCCACTTT.

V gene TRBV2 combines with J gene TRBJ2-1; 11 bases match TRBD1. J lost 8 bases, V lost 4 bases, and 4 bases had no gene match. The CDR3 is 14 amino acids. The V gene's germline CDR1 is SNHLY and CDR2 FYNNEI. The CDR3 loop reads CASSVGQGVDEQFF. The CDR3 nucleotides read TGTGCCAGCAGTGTGGGACAGGGGGTCGATGAGCAGTTCTTC.

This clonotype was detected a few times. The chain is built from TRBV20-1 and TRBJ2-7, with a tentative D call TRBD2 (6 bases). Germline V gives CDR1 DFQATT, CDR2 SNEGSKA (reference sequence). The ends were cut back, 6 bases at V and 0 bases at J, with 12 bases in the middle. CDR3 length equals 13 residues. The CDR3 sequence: CSAGGRSSYEQYF. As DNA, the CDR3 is TGCAGTGCGGGGGGAAGGAGCTCCTACGAGCAGTACTTC.

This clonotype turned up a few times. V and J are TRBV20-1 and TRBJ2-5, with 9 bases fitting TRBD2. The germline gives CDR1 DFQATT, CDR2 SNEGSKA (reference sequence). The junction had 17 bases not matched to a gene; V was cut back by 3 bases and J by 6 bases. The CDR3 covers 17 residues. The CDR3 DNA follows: TGCAGTGCTAGGGATACCTCTAGCGGGACAAATAAAAAGACCCAGTACTTC. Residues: CSARDTSSGTNKKTQYF.

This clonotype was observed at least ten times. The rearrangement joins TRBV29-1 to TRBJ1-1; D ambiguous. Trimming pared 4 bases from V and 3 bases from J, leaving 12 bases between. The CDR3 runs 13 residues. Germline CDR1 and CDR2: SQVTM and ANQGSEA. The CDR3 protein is CSVGVRAHTEAFF. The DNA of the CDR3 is TGCAGCGTTGGTGTCAGAGCTCACACTGAAGCTTTCTTT.

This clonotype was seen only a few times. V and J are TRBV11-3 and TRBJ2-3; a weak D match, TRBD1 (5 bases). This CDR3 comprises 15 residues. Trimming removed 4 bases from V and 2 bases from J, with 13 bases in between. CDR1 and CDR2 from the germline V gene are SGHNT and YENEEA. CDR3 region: CASSYPIGATDTQYF. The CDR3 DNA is TGTGCCAGCAGCTACCCGATTGGGGCCACAGATACGCAGTATTTT.

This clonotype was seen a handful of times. CDR3 sequence reads: CASSERDSRGHNEKLFF. CDR3 DNA: TGTGCCAGCAGTGAGAGGGACTCAAGGGGCCATAATGAAAAACTGTTTTTT. This chain connects TRBV12-3 or TRBV12-4 to TRBJ1-4; tentatively, D is TRBD1 (5 bases). V shed 5 bases and J shed 4 bases, with 20 bases lying between them. CDR3 size: 17 residues.

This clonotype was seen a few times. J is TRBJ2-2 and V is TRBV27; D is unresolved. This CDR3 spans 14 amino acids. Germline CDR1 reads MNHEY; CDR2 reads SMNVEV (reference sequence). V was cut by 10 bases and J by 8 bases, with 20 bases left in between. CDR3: CATKGLPVGGELFF. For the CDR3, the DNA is TGTGCCACCAAAGGCCTCCCGGTCGGAGGGGAGCTGTTTTTT.

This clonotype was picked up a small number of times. DNA for the CDR3: TGTGCCAGCAGCCAAGATCCAGGGGCGGGTGAGCAGTTCTTC. This encodes CASSQDPGAGEQFF. The chain is built from TRBV14 and TRBJ2-1, with D maybe TRBD1 (6 bases). Trimming left V 0 bases short and J 9 bases short, with 12 bases between. CDR3 length: 14 residues. From germline, CDR1 is SGHDN and CDR2 FVKESK.

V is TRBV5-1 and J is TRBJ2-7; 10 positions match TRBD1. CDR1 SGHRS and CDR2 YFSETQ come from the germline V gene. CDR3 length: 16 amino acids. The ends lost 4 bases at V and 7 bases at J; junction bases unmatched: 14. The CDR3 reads CASSVAGTGVEGEQYF. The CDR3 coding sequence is TGCGCCAGCAGCGTAGCCGGGACAGGGGTAGAAGGAGAGCAGTACTTC.

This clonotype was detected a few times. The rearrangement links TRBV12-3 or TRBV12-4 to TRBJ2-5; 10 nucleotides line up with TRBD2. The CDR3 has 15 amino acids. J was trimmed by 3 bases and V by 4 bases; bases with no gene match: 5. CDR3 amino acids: CASSSRTSGKETQYF. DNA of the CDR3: TGTGCCAGCAGTTCACGGACTAGCGGTAAAGAGACCCAGTACTTC.

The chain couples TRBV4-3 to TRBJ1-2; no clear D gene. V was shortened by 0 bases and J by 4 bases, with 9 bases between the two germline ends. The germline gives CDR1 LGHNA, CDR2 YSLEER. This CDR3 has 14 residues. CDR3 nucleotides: TGCGCCAGCAGCCAAGACTTGCTACCCTATGGCTACACCTTC. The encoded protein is CASSQDLLPYGYTF.

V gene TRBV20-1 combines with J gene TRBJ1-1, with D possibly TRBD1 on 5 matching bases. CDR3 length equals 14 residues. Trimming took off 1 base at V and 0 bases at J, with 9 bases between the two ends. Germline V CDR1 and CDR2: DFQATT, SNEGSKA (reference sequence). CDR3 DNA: TGCAGTGCTAGAGGGCCAGGGTTGAACACTGAAGCTTTCTTT. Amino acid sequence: CSARGPGLNTEAFF.

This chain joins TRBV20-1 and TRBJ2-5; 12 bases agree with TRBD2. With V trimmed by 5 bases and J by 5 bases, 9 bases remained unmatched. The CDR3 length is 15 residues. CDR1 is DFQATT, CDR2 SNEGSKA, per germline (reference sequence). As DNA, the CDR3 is TGCAGTGCTGCGGGAACTAGCGGGGGGCCTGAGACCCAGTACTTC. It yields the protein CSAAGTSGGPETQYF.

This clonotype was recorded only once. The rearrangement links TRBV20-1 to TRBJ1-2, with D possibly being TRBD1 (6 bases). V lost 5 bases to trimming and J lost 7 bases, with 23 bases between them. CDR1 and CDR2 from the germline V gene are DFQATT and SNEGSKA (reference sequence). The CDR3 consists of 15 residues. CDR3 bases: TGCAGTGCTCCTCCCCCCGGGACACCCCGGGGTGGCTACACCTTC. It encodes CSAPPPGTPRGGYTF.

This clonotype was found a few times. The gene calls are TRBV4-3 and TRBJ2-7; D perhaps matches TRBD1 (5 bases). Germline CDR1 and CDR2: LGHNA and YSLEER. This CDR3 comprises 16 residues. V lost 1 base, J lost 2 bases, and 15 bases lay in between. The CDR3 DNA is TGCGCCAGCAGCCAAGGGGTCGACAGTCGTACCTACGAGCAGTACTTC. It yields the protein CASSQGVDSRTYEQYF.

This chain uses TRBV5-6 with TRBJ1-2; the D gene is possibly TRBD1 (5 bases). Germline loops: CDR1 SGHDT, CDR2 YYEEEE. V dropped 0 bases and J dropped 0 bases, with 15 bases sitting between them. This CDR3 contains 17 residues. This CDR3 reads CASSLAGRASANYGYTF. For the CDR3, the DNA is TGTGCCAGCAGCTTGGCCGGCAGGGCCTCTGCTAACTATGGCTACACCTTC.

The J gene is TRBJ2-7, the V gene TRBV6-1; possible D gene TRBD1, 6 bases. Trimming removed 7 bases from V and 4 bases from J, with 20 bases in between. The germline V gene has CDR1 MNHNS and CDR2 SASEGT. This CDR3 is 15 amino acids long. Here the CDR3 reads CASIPLIDRTYEQYF. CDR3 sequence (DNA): TGTGCCAGCATTCCACTAATAGACAGGACTTACGAGCAGTACTTC.

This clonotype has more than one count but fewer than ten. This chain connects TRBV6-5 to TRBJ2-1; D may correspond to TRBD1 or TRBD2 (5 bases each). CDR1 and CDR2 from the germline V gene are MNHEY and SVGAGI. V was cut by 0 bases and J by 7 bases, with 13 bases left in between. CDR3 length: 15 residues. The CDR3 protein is CASSYSALGENEQFF. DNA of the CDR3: TGTGCCAGCAGTTACTCGGCCCTGGGGGAGAATGAGCAGTTCTTC.

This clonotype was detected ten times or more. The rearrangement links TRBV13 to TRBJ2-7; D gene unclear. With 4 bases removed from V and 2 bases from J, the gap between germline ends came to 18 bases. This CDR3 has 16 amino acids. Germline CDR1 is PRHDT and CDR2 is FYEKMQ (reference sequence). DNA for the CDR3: TGTGCCAGCAGCTCCGGACCCTCCTATGGACCCTACGAGCAGTACTTC. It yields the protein CASSSGPSYGPYEQYF. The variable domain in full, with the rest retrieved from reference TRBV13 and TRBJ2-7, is AAGVIQSPRHLIKEKRETATLKCYPIPRHDTVYWYQQGPGQDPQFLISFYEKMQSDKGSIPDRFSAQQFSDYHSELNMSSLELGDSALYFCASSSGPSYGPYEQYFGPGTRLTVT.

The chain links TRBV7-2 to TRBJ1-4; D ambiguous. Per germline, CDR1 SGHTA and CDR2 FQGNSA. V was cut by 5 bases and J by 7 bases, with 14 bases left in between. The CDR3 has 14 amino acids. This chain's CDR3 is CASSAFVGSEKLFF. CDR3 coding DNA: TGTGCCAGCAGCGCATTTGTTGGGAGTGAAAAACTGTTTTTT.

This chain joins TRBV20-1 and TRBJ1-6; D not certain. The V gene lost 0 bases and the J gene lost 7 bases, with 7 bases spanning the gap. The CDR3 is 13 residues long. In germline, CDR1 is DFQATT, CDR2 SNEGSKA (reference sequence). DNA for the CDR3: TGCAGTGCTAGAGAGGTGGGGAATTCACCCCTCCACTTT. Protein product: CSAREVGNSPLHF.

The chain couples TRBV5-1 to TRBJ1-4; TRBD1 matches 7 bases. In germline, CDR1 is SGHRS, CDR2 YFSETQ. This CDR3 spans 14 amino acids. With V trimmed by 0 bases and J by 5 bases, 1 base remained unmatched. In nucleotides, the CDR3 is TGCGCCAGCAGCTTGGTGGGACAGAATGAAAAACTGTTTTTT. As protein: CASSLVGQNEKLFF.

This CDR3 is CATSDSRQGTGNQPQHF. As DNA, the CDR3 is TGTGCCACCAGTGATTCCCGACAGGGAACGGGCAATCAGCCCCAGCATTTT. The V and J genes are TRBV24-1 and TRBJ1-5, with 7 bases that match TRBD1. Germline V gene lookup returns CDR1 KGHDR and CDR2 SFDVKD. CDR3 length: 17 amino acids. Losses at the gene ends were 2 bases for V and 2 bases for J; bases not matched to a gene: 8.

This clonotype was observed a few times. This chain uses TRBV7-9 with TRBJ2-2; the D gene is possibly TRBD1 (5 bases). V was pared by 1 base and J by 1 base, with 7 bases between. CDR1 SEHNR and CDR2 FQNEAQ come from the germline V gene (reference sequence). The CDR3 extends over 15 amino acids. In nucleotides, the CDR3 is TGTGCCAGCAGCTTAGACCAGGGGAACACCGGGGAGCTGTTTTTT. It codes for CASSLDQGNTGELFF.

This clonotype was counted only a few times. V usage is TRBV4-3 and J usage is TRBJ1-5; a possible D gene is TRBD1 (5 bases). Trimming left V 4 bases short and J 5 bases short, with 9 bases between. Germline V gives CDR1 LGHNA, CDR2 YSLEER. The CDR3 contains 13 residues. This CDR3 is CASSLTVHQPQHF. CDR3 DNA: TGCGCCAGCAGCCTGACAGTCCATCAGCCCCAGCATTTT.

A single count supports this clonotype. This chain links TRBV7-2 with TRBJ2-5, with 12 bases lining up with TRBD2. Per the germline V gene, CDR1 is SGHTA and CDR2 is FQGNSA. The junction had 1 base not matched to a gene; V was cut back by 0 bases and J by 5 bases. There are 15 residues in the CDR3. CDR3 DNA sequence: TGTGCCAGCAGCTTAGCAACTAGCGGGAGGGAGACCCAGTACTTC. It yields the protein CASSLATSGRETQYF. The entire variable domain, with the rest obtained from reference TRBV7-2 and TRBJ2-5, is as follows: GAGVSQSPSNKVTEKGKDVELRCDPISGHTALYWYRQSLGQGLEFLIYFQGNSAPDKSGLPSDRFSAERTGGSVSTLTIQRTQQEDSAVYLCASSLATSGRETQYFGPGTRLLVL.